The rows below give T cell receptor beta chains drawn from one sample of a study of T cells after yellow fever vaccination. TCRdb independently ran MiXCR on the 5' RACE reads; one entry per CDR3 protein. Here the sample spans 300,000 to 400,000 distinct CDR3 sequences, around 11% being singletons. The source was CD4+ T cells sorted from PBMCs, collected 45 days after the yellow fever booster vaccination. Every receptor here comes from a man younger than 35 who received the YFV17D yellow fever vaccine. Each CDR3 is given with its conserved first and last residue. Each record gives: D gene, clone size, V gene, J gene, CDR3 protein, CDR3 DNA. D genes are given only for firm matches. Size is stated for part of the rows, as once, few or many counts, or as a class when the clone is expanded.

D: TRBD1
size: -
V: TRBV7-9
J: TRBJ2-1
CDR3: CASSLRDRGKNEQFF
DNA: TGTGCCAGCAGCTTACGGGACAGGGGTAAAAATGAGCAGTTCTTC

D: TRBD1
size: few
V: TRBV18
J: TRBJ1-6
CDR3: CASSPQDRSSYNSPLHF
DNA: TGTGCCAGCTCACCACAGGACAGGAGCTCCTATAATTCACCCCTCCACTTT

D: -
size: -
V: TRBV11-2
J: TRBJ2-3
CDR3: CASSSNAVSTDTQYF
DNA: TGTGCCAGCAGCTCAAACGCGGTTAGCACAGATACGCAGTATTTT

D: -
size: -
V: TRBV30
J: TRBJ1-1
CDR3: CAWGVGRSTEAFF
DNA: TGTGCCTGGGGGGTCGGAAGGAGCACTGAAGCTTTCTTT

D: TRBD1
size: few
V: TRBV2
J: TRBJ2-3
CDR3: CASGATGSTDTQYF
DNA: TGTGCCAGCGGGGCGACAGGGTCCACAGATACGCAGTATTTT

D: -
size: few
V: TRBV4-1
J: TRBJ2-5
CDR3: CASSQFGVGGIGETQYF
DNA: TGCGCCAGCAGCCAATTTGGGGTAGGGGGTATTGGAGAGACCCAGTACTTC

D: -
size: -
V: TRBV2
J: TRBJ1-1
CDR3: CASSEVPTEAFF
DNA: TGTGCCAGCAGTGAGGTCCCCACTGAAGCTTTCTTT

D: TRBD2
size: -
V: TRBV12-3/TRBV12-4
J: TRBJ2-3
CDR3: CASSYRGGGVGTDTQYF
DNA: TGTGCCAGCAGCTACCGAGGCGGGGGTGTCGGCACAGATACGCAGTATTTT

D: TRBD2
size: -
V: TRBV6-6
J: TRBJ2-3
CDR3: CASSMRGGRGRYDTQYF
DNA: TGTGCCAGCAGTATGCGGGGGGGCCGGGGGCGTTATGATACGCAGTATTTT

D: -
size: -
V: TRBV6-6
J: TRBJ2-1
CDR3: CASSYSFDYIGNEQFF
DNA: TGTGCCAGCAGTTACTCGTTCGACTACATCGGGAATGAGCAGTTCTTC

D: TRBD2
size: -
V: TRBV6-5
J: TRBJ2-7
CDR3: CASRRGLAGDYEQYF
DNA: TGTGCCAGCAGAAGGGGACTAGCGGGGGACTACGAGCAGTACTTC

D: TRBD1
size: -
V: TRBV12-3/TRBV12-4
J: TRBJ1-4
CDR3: CASSLAGQGHEKLFF
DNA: TGTGCCAGCAGTTTAGCGGGACAGGGGCATGAAAAACTGTTTTTT

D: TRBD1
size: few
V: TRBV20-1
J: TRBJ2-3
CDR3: CSARVLTGGTDTQYF
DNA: TGCAGTGCTAGAGTGTTGACAGGGGGCACCGATACGCAGTATTTT

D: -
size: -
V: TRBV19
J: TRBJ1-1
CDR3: CASSITYGGGVEAFF
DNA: TGTGCCAGTAGTATTACCTACGGGGGAGGCGTTGAAGCTTTCTTT

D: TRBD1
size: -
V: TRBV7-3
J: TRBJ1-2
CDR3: CASSQGQGDRYTF
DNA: TGTGCCAGCAGCCAAGGACAGGGGGACCGCTACACCTTC

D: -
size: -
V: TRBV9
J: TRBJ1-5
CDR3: CASSVGLGGNQPQHF
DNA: TGTGCCAGCAGCGTAGGGTTGGGGGGCAATCAGCCCCAGCATTTT

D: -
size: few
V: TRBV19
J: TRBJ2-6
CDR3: CASTWSGANVLTF
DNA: TGTGCCAGTACTTGGAGCGGGGCCAACGTCCTGACTTTC

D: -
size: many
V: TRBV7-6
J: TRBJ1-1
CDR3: CASSATGWGTEAFF
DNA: TGTGCCAGCAGCGCCACGGGATGGGGCACTGAAGCTTTCTTT

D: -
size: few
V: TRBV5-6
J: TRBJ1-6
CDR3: CASSPNGAYNSPLHF
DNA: TGTGCCAGCAGCCCGAATGGCGCCTATAATTCACCCCTCCACTTT

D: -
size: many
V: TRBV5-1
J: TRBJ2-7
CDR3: CASSPSGLSYEQYF
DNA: TGCGCCAGCAGCCCTTCTGGGTTGTCCTACGAGCAGTACTTC

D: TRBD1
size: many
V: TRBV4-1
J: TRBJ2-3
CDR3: CASSPGQGDGDTQYF
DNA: TGCGCCAGCAGCCCGGGACAGGGGGATGGAGATACGCAGTATTTT

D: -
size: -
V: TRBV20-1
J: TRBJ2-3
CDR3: CSARGWGVTDTQYF
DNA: TGCAGTGCTAGAGGGTGGGGGGTCACAGATACGCAGTATTTT

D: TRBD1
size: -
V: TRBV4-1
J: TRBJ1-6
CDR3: CASSLTGQGRNNSPLHF
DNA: TGCGCCAGCAGCCTAACTGGACAGGGGAGGAATAACTCACCCCTCCACTTT

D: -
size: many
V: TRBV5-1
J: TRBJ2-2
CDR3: CASSNGPRTNTGELFF
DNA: TGCGCCAGCAGCAACGGACCGAGAACGAACACCGGGGAGCTGTTTTTT

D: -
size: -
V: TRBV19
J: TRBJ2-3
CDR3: CASSIYETDTQYF
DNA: TGTGCCAGTAGTATCTACGAGACAGATACGCAGTATTTT

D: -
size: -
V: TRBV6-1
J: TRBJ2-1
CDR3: CASTRTTGVSEQFF
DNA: TGTGCCAGCACCCGTACGACAGGTGTTTCTGAGCAGTTCTTC

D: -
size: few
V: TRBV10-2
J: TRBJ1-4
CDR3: CASSPPGTSEKLFF
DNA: TGCGCCAGCAGTCCCCCAGGGACTAGTGAAAAACTGTTTTTT

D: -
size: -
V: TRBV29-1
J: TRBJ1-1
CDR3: CSVEEWAINTEAFF
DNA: TGCAGCGTTGAAGAGTGGGCGATTAACACTGAAGCTTTCTTT

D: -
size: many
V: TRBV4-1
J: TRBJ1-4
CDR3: CASSQSAISETGKLFF
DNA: TGCGCCAGCAGCCAATCCGCTATCTCCGAAACGGGGAAACTGTTTTTT

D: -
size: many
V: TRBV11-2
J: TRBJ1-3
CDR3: CASSLIVLGDSGNTIYF
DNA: TGTGCCAGCAGCTTAATCGTGTTGGGGGACTCTGGAAACACCATATATTTT

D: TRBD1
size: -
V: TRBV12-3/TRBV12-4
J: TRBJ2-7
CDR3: CASSLEGQGSPEQYF
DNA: TGTGCCAGCAGTTTAGAGGGACAGGGATCTCCCGAGCAGTACTTC

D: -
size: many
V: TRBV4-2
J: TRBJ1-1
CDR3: CASSQASWNTEAFF
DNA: TGTGCCAGCAGCCAAGCCAGCTGGAACACTGAAGCTTTCTTT

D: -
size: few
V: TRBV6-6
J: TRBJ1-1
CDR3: CASTHDGGAGNTEAFF
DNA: TGTGCCAGCACCCATGACGGGGGCGCAGGGAACACTGAAGCTTTCTTT

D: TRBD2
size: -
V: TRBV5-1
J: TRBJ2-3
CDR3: CASSFSGGVDTQYF
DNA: TGCGCCAGCAGCTTTAGCGGGGGGGTGGATACGCAGTATTTT

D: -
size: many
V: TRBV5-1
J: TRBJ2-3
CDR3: CASSLATSGDTQYF
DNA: TGCGCCAGCAGCTTGGCCACGTCGGGGGATACGCAGTATTTT